This T cell receptor beta chain was profiled in a study of T cell repertoires in ileal Crohn's disease. Study at large: At surgery, 30% to 40% of patients smoked, with median disease duration around 8 years. Study-wide results and limits: Mucosal expansions were suggested to be mainly CD8 T cells. Clonal expansions were more frequent in active smokers than non-smokers at surgery.

In regard to this clone: Its cognate antigen is unknown.

Some clones are missing from TCRdb's copy, which holds only in-frame ones; the method was immunoSEQ multiplex PCR. The table shows approximately 27,000 clones, with around 80% occurring only once. The CDR3 contains 15 residues. The germline CDR1 and CDR2 sequences are PRHDT and FYEKMQ (reference sequence). Trimming removed 5 bases from V and 3 bases from J; junction bases left unmatched: 3. V is TRBV13 and J is TRBJ2-2; 10 positions match TRBD1. The sequencing sample was made of ileal tissue. The receptor was isolated from an adult with Crohn's disease. CDR3 sequence: CASSPGQGDTGELFF. The CDR3 region has the DNA TGTGCCAGCAGCCCTGGACAGGGGGACACCGGGGAGCTGTTTTTT. Supplemented by reference TRBV13 and TRBJ2-2, the full variable domain reads AAGVIQSPRHLIKEKRETATLKCYPIPRHDTVYWYQQGPGQDPQFLISFYEKMQSDKGSIPDRFSAQQFSDYHSELNMSSLELGDSALYFCASSPGQGDTGELFFGEGSRLTVL.